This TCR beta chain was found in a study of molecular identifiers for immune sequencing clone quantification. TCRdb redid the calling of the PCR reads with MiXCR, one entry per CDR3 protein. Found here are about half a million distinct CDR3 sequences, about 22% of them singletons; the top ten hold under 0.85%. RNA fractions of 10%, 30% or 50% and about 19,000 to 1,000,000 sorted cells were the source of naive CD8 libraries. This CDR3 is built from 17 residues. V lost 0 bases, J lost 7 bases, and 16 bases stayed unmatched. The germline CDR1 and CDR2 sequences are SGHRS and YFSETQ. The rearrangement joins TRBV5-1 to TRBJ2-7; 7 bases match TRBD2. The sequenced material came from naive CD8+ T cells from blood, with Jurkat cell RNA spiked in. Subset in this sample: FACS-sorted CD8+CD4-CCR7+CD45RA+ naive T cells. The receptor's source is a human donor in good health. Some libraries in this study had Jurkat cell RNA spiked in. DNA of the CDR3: TGCGCCAGCAGCTTGGCCCAAAGCCGGGACTATCTCTGGGAGCAGTACTTC. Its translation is CASSLAQSRDYLWEQYF. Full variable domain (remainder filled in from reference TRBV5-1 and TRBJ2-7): KAGVTQTPRYLIKTRGQQVTLSCSPISGHRSVSWYQQTPGQGLQFLFEYFSETQRNKGNFPGRFSGRQFSNSRSEMNVSTLELGDSALYLCASSLAQSRDYLWEQYFGPGTRLTVT.